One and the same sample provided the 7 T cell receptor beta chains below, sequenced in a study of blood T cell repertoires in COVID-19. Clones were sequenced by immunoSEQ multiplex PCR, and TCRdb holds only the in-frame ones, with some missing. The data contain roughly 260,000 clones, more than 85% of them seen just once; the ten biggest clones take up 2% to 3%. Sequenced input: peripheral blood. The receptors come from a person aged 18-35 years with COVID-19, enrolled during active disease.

The CDR3 region has the DNA TGTGCCAGCAGGGACAGGGGGCCTGAAGCTTTCTTT. The encoded protein is CASRDRGPEAFF. This sequence joins TRBV14 and TRBJ1-1; 11 bases align to TRBD1. There are 12 residues in the CDR3. The ends lost 6 bases at V and 6 bases at J; junction bases unmatched: 0. Germline-derived CDR1 and CDR2 are SGHDN and FVKESK.

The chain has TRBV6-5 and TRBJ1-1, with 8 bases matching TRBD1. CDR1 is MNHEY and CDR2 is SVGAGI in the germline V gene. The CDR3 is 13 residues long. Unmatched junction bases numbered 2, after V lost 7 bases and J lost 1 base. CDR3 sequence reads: CASKGQGNTEAFF. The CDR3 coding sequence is TGTGCCAGCAAAGGACAGGGGAACACTGAAGCTTTCTTT.

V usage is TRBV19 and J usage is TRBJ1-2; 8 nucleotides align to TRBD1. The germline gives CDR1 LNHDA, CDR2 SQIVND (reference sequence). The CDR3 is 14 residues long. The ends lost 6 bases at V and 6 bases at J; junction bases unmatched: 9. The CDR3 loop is CASSPRGRPNGYTF. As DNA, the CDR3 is TGTGCCAGTAGCCCCAGGGGGCGCCCCAATGGCTACACCTTC.

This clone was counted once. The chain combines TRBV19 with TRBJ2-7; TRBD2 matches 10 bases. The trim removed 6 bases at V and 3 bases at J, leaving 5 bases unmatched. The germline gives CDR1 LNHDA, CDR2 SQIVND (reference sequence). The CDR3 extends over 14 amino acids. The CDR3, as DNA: TGTGCCAGTAGGGGGGGACTAGCGAACTACGAGCAGTACTTC. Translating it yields CASRGGLANYEQYF. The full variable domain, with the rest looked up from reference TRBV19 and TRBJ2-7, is DGGITQSPKYLFRKEGQNVTLSCEQNLNHDAMYWYRQDPGQGLRLIYYSQIVNDFQKGDIAEGYSVSREKKESFPLTVTSAQKNPTAFYLCASRGGLANYEQYFGPGTRLTVT.

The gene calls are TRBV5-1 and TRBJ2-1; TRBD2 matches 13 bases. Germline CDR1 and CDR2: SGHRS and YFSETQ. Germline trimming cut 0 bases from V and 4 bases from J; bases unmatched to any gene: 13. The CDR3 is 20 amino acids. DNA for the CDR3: TGCGCCAGCAGCTTGGAGGGACTGCTACCGGGACTAGCGGGATACAATGAGCAGTTCTTC. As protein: CASSLEGLLPGLAGYNEQFF.

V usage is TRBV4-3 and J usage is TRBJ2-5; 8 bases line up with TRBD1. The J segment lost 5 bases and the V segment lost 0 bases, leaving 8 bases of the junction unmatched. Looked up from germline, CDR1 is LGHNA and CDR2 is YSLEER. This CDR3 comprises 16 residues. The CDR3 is CASSQDLAGGAETQYF. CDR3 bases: TGCGCCAGCAGCCAAGATCTGGCAGGGGGCGCGGAGACCCAGTACTTC.

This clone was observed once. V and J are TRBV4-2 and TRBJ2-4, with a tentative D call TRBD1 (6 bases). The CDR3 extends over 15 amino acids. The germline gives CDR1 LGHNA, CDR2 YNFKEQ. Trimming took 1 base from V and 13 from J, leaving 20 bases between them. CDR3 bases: TGTGCCAGCAGCCAAGGGGGGCAGACACCAGAAGTCCAGTACTTC. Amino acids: CASSQGGQTPEVQYF.